This entry lists 21 T cell receptor beta chains sequenced from one sample in a study of T cells in Graves' hyperthyroidism and ophthalmopathy. RNA transcripts provided the source from which TCR beta CDR3 regions were amplified. An initial round of RT-PCR targeting the TCR CDR3 relied on the HTBI primer set. TCRdb independently ran MiXCR on the multiplex PCR reads; one entry per CDR3 protein. The sample consists of more than 350,000 distinct CDR3 sequences, roughly 15% of them appearing once. The sequencing sample was made of blood. The source is an older woman with Graves' ophthalmopathy.

A few counts support this clonotype. CDR3 sequence reads: CAIGSGESRELFF. In DNA, the CDR3 is TGTGCCATCGGGTCGGGGGAATCTAGGGAGCTGTTTTTT. V usage is TRBV10-3 and J usage is TRBJ2-2; tentatively, D is TRBD2 (6 bases). V lost 8 bases and J lost 9, with 16 bases in between. The CDR3 extends over 13 amino acids. Germline assignment: CDR1 ENHRY and CDR2 SYGVKD.

The chain carries TRBV24-1 and TRBJ2-6; D is possibly TRBD2 (5 bases). The CDR3 spans 16 residues. Per germline, CDR1 KGHDR and CDR2 SFDVKD. V was cut by 5 bases and J by 0 bases, with 10 bases left in between. For the CDR3, the DNA is TGTGCCACCAGTGGAGGACTGTACTCTGGGGCCAACGTCCTGACTTTC. Its translation: CATSGGLYSGANVLTF.

This clonotype has just a few counts. The chain combines TRBV9 with TRBJ2-1; 7 bases are a match to TRBD2. V shed 4 bases, J shed 6 bases, and the junction held 7 bases outside the gene matches. Germline CDR1 SGDLS, CDR2 YYNGEE. The CDR3 consists of 14 residues. The CDR3 spells CASSSSGGINEQFF. The CDR3 nucleotides are TGTGCCAGCAGCTCCTCGGGAGGCATCAATGAGCAGTTCTTC. Drawing the rest from reference TRBV9 and TRBJ2-1, the complete variable domain is DSGVTQTPKHLITATGQRVTLRCSPRSGDLSVYWYQQSLDQGLQFLIQYYNGEERAKGNILERFSAQQFPDLHSELNLSSLELGDSALYFCASSSSGGINEQFFGPGTRLTVL.

This chain links TRBV5-1 with TRBJ1-2; TRBD1 aligns across 7 bases. V lost 0 bases to trimming and J lost 4 bases; unmatched junction nucleotides: 6. The CDR3 covers 15 residues. Germline loops: CDR1 SGHRS, CDR2 YFSETQ. CDR3 bases: TGCGCCAGCAGCTTGGGCGACAGGGCCTTCTATGGCTACACCTTC. This translates into CASSLGDRAFYGYTF.

To note about this clonotype: Its ends do not fully match the called genes, so a read error is possible. The chain couples TRBV28 to TRBJ1-2, with D tentatively TRBD1 (5 bases). The germline V gene encodes CDR1 MDHEN and CDR2 SYDVKM. The CDR3 has 15 amino acids. The chain's CDR3 is CANSLFRGSNYGYTF. The DNA of the CDR3 is TGTGCCAACAGTTTATTTAGGGGATCTAACTATGGCTACACCTTC.

The chain joins TRBV24-1 to TRBJ2-5; 9 bases agree with TRBD2. The germline CDR1 and CDR2 sequences are KGHDR and SFDVKD. With V trimmed by 4 bases and J by 4 bases, 9 bases remained unmatched. The CDR3 has 16 residues. For the CDR3, the DNA is TGTGCCACCAGTGACCCCCTCGCGGGGGGGGGAGAGACCCAGTACTTC. Translated, it gives CATSDPLAGGGETQYF.

The chain uses TRBV29-1 and TRBJ2-1; 7 bases are a match to TRBD2. The end of the DNA fits TRBJ2-7 better, so the J call may be wrong. Germline V gives CDR1 SQVTM, CDR2 ANQGSEA. The CDR3 spans 15 residues. CDR3: CSVGFGGSPGNEQYF. DNA of the CDR3: TGCAGCGTTGGTTTCGGGGGGAGCCCCGGCAATGAGCAGTACTTC.

The genes are TRBV10-2 and TRBJ2-1; no firm D call. The germline V and J ends were trimmed by 0 bases and 4 bases, with 7 bases remaining between them. The germline CDR1 and CDR2 sequences are WSHSY and SAAADI. This CDR3 region has 14 residues. In DNA form, the CDR3 reads TGCGCCAGCAGTGAGTCCTTCGCTTACAATGAGCAGTTCTTC. Its protein product is CASSESFAYNEQFF.

The chain combines TRBV6-1 with TRBJ2-2, with 9 bases that match TRBD2. CDR1 is MNHNS, CDR2 SASEGT, per germline. Losses at the gene ends were 5 bases for V and 4 bases for J; bases not matched to a gene: 11. The CDR3 has 17 residues. Written as DNA, the CDR3 is TGTGCCAGCAGTATAGGGGGGCTAGCGGGACTCACCGGGGAGCTGTTTTTT. Amino acids: CASSIGGLAGLTGELFF.

Ten or more counts support this clonotype. The chain joins TRBV15 to TRBJ2-1; TRBD2 aligns across 10 bases. This CDR3 is 17 amino acids long. Germline V gene sequence: CDR1 LNHNV, CDR2 YYDKDF (reference sequence). With 0 bases clipped from V and 4 bases from J, the junction kept 6 bases outside the gene matches. CDR3 protein: CATSRDLGLAEYNEQFF. The CDR3 DNA reads TGTGCCACCAGCAGAGATCTCGGACTAGCGGAATACAATGAGCAGTTCTTC.

This chain joins TRBV29-1 and TRBJ2-4; possible D gene TRBD2, 6 bases. Trimming took off 3 bases at V and 4 bases at J, with 16 bases between the two ends. This CDR3 is 15 amino acids long. Germline V lookup: CDR1 SQVTM, CDR2 ANQGSEA. The CDR3 DNA is TGCAGCGTTGATACATACGGGAGTGGGAAAAACATTCAGTACTTC. Protein: CSVDTYGSGKNIQYF.

This chain links TRBV15 with TRBJ2-7, with TRBD1 as a possible D gene (6 bases). This CDR3 comprises 14 residues. V shed 0 bases and J shed 2 bases, with 8 bases lying between them. Germline V lookup: CDR1 LNHNV, CDR2 YYDKDF (reference sequence). CDR3 sequence: CATSREGGTYEQYF. The CDR3 DNA sequence: TGTGCCACCAGCAGAGAAGGGGGAACCTACGAGCAGTACTTC.

This clonotype was picked up a small number of times. The CDR3 DNA reads TGTGCCAGCAGCCGGGACTCTTTCGAGCAGTTCTTC. Protein product: CASSRDSFEQFF. The gene calls are TRBV7-9 and TRBJ2-1; possible D gene TRBD2, 6 bases. V shed 5 bases and J shed 10 bases, with 12 bases lying between them. This CDR3 spans 12 amino acids. The V gene's germline CDR1 is SEHNR and CDR2 FQNEAQ (reference sequence).

This clonotype occurred many times. CDR3 in amino acids: CASCSTPYNEQFF. The CDR3 DNA follows: TGTGCCAGCTGCAGTACTCCCTACAATGAGCAGTTCTTC. This chain connects TRBV6-1 to TRBJ2-1; D is undetermined. CDR1 and CDR2 (germline): MNHNS, SASEGT. This CDR3 comprises 13 residues. V was shortened by 8 bases and J by 2 bases, with 10 bases between the two germline ends.

This clonotype was found many times. This chain joins TRBV6-1 and TRBJ1-1; no clear D. With 4 bases removed from V and 1 base from J, the gap between germline ends came to 7 bases. The CDR3 totals 13 residues. The V gene's germline CDR1 is MNHNS and CDR2 SASEGT. CDR3 sequence (DNA): TGTGCCAGCAGTGTCGGCAAGAACACTGAAGCTTTCTTT. Its protein is CASSVGKNTEAFF.

The V call is TRBV20-1, the J call TRBJ2-3; maybe TRBD1 (5 bases). The V gene's germline CDR1 is DFQATT and CDR2 SNEGSKA (reference sequence). Deletions cut 1 base from V and 10 bases from J, with 15 bases between. The CDR3 spans 13 residues. CDR3 nucleotides: TGCAGTGCTAGAGTTTCCGGCCCACAGGCGCAGTATTTT. This gives the protein CSARVSGPQAQYF.

This clonotype turned up a few times. The chain joins TRBV20-1 to TRBJ2-7, with D tentatively TRBD1 (6 bases). V was pared by 4 bases and J by 5 bases, with 21 bases between. This CDR3 has 15 amino acids. From germline, CDR1 is DFQATT and CDR2 SNEGSKA (reference sequence). As DNA, the CDR3 is TGCAGTGCTAATCCCCCGGACAGACTTGTCCACGAGCAGTACTTC. This translates into CSANPPDRLVHEQYF.

In its sample, this clonotype was seen many times. The rearrangement uses TRBV5-1 and TRBJ2-1; 9 bases are a match to TRBD2. Germline V gene data show CDR1 as SGHRS and CDR2 as YFSETQ. V was clipped by 4 bases and J by 5 bases; unmatched bases: 7. CDR3 length: 15 amino acids. CDR3: CASSRLAGADNEQFF. For the CDR3, the DNA is TGCGCCAGCAGCCGTTTAGCGGGAGCGGACAATGAGCAGTTCTTC.

At least ten counts were recorded for this clonotype. The chain couples TRBV3-1 to TRBJ2-5, with D maybe TRBD1 (5 bases). This CDR3 comprises 15 residues. Germline V gene data show CDR1 as LGHDT and CDR2 as YNNKEL (reference sequence). V dropped 4 bases and J dropped 5 bases, with 17 bases sitting between them. The CDR3 region has the DNA TGTGCCAGCAGCCCCCTAGGGGCGGCCGGGGAGACCCAGTACTTC. As protein: CASSPLGAAGETQYF.

At least ten counts were recorded for this clonotype. The chain couples TRBV5-5 to TRBJ2-3; 11 bases agree with TRBD2. The germline V gene encodes CDR1 SGHKS and CDR2 YYEKEE (reference sequence). The CDR3 loop spans 17 amino acids. With 4 bases clipped from V and 6 bases from J, the junction kept 13 bases outside the gene matches. The CDR3 region is CASSITTSGSGGDTQYF. As DNA, the CDR3 is TGTGCCAGCAGCATCACCACTAGCGGGAGTGGCGGGGATACGCAGTATTTT.

This clonotype has more than one count but fewer than ten. The chain combines TRBV30 with TRBJ1-1; weak D call: TRBD1 (5 bases). V gave up 0 bases and J gave up 0 bases, with 14 bases separating them. Germline CDR1 is GTSNPN and CDR2 is SVGIG (reference sequence). This CDR3 has 16 amino acids. DNA for the CDR3: TGTGCCTGGAGTGTATCGAGGGGAGCTATGAACACTGAAGCTTTCTTT. Its translation: CAWSVSRGAMNTEAFF.